The 18 T cell receptor beta chains below were found in one sample sequenced in a study of blood T cell repertoires in COVID-19. Generated by immunoSEQ multiplex PCR, the TCRdb table keeps only in-frame clones and is missing some. Among under 50,000 clones listed, just over 85% were seen once. Input material: peripheral blood. The receptors shown here come from a man aged 35 to 55 with active COVID-19.

The V call is TRBV9, the J call TRBJ1-1, with D perhaps TRBD1 (5 bases). Per germline, CDR1 SGDLS and CDR2 YYNGEE. The CDR3 has 15 amino acids. V was trimmed by 3 bases and J by 4 bases, leaving 16 bases between them. The CDR3 bases are TGTGCCAGCAGCGCGAGGGCCGGGGGGGGCACTGAAGCTTTCTTT. Residues: CASSARAGGGTEAFF.

The chain has TRBV5-1 and TRBJ2-3; 10 bases map to TRBD2. The CDR3 spans 17 residues. Germline V gene data show CDR1 as SGHRS and CDR2 as YFSETQ. J was trimmed by 5 bases and V by 4 bases; bases with no gene match: 13. The CDR3 loop is CASSPTFGSGRLDTQYF. The CDR3 DNA sequence: TGCGCCAGCAGCCCTACTTTTGGTAGCGGGAGGCTAGATACGCAGTATTTT.

V is TRBV7-9 and J is TRBJ2-1; 15 nucleotides line up with TRBD2. Per the germline V gene, CDR1 is SEHNR and CDR2 is FQNEAQ (reference sequence). V gave up 5 bases and J gave up 1 base; unmatched junction bases: 6. The CDR3 sequence is 18 residues long. DNA for the CDR3: TGTGCCAGCAGCACATGGACTAGCGGGAGGGGATCCTACAATGAGCAGTTCTTC. This codes for CASSTWTSGRGSYNEQFF.

J is TRBJ2-7 and V is TRBV27, with a tentative D call TRBD2 (5 bases). In germline, CDR1 is MNHEY, CDR2 SMNVEV (reference sequence). V was pared by 5 bases and J by 2 bases, with 19 bases between. This CDR3 has 16 amino acids. CDR3 amino acids: CASSPYTGSRAYEQYF. Written as DNA, the CDR3 is TGTGCCAGCAGTCCCTATACGGGGAGTAGGGCCTACGAGCAGTACTTC.

V usage is TRBV28 and J usage is TRBJ1-4; D possibly corresponds to TRBD1 (5 bases). V was cut by 6 bases and J by 4 bases, with 12 bases left in between. The CDR3 spans 14 residues. Germline V gene lookup returns CDR1 MDHEN and CDR2 SYDVKM. DNA for the CDR3: TGTGCCAGCAGACTCGGACAAGTTAATGAAAAACTGTTTTTT. Protein product: CASRLGQVNEKLFF.

The J gene is TRBJ2-7, the V gene TRBV19, with 11 bases aligning to TRBD2. Germline-derived CDR1 and CDR2 are LNHDA and SQIVND (reference sequence). The V gene end was trimmed by 5 bases and the J gene end by 3 bases; junction bases not matched to a gene: 3. The CDR3 totals 14 residues. CDR3 protein: CASSPGTSGYEQYF. The DNA for the CDR3 is TGTGCCAGTAGTCCTGGGACTAGCGGCTACGAGCAGTACTTC.

This clone was recorded only once. V and J are TRBV3-1 (or the pseudogene TRBV3-2) and TRBJ2-2; 8 bases map to TRBD2. The V segment lost 4 bases and the J segment 1 base; nucleotides outside the gene matches: 11. This CDR3 is 18 amino acids long. Germline CDR1 and CDR2: LGHDT and YNNKEL (reference sequence). CDR3 in DNA: TGTGCCAGCAGCCCCTTGCGCGCGAGCGGGGGGAACACCGGGGAGCTGTTTTTT. Protein: CASSPLRASGGNTGELFF.

This clone has only a few counts. The rearrangement links TRBV18 to TRBJ1-2, with D possibly being TRBD1 (5 bases). The V gene lost 1 base and the J gene lost 2 bases, with 5 bases spanning the gap. Germline assignment: CDR1 KGHSH and CDR2 LQKENI. The CDR3 sequence is 13 residues long. The CDR3 nucleotides read TGTGCCAGCTCACCACAGGGGAACTATGGCTACACCTTC. The encoded protein is CASSPQGNYGYTF. Variable domain in full (rest from reference TRBV18 and TRBJ1-2): NAGVMQNPRHLVRRRGQEARLRCSPMKGHSHVYWYRQLPEEGLKFMVYLQKENIIDESGMPKERFSAEFPKEGPSILRIQQVVRGDSAAYFCASSPQGNYGYTFGSGTRLTVV.

The chain joins TRBV19 to TRBJ2-7; D gene uncertain. This CDR3 is built from 14 residues. V gave up 4 bases and J gave up 3 bases, with 13 bases separating them. Germline loops: CDR1 LNHDA, CDR2 SQIVND (reference sequence). CDR3 sequence (DNA): TGTGCCAGTAGTACACGACTTCCGAGCTACGAGCAGTACTTC. This translates into CASSTRLPSYEQYF.

This clone is a singleton in its sample. V usage is TRBV2 and J usage is TRBJ2-3, with 12 bases matching TRBD2. This CDR3 region has 17 residues. V dropped 5 bases and J dropped 6; count of bases not matched to a gene: 12. Per the germline V gene, CDR1 is SNHLY and CDR2 is FYNNEI. The CDR3 reads CASSPGTSGPEVDTQYF. The CDR3 DNA sequence: TGTGCCAGCAGTCCCGGGACTAGCGGGCCGGAGGTCGATACGCAGTATTTT.

This chain joins TRBV7-3 and TRBJ2-3, with a possible D match to TRBD2 (6 bases). This CDR3 comprises 14 residues. V dropped 3 bases and J dropped 6 bases, with 13 bases sitting between them. In germline, CDR1 is SGHTA, CDR2 FQGTGA. The CDR3 region is CASSLGPGEDTQYF. The DNA for the CDR3 is TGTGCCAGCAGCTTGGGGCCGGGAGAGGATACGCAGTATTTT.

V usage is TRBV7-6 and J usage is TRBJ1-4, with a tentative D call TRBD1 (5 bases). V lost 5 bases and J 8 bases, leaving 21 bases between the germline ends. CDR3 size: 16 residues. Looked up from germline, CDR1 is SGHVS and CDR2 is FNYEAQ. In nucleotides, the CDR3 is TGTGCCAGCAGCCCGCATCGGCCAGGGCGACCAGAAAAACTGTTTTTT. This translates into CASSPHRPGRPEKLFF.

V is TRBV11-2 and J is TRBJ2-2; 7 bases fit TRBD1. Trimming took 7 bases from V and 11 from J; bases not matched to a gene: 13. The CDR3 contains 14 residues. From germline, CDR1 is SGHAT and CDR2 FQNNGV. The CDR3 spells CASNDRERSDELFF. The DNA of the CDR3 is TGTGCCAGCAACGACAGGGAAAGAAGCGACGAGCTGTTTTTT.

The chain has TRBV6-2 or TRBV6-3 and TRBJ2-1; a possible D gene is TRBD2 (6 bases). The CDR3 is 18 amino acids. CDR1 is MNHEY, CDR2 SVGEGT, per germline. The germline V and J ends were trimmed by 0 bases and 0 bases, with 15 bases remaining between them. The CDR3 loop reads CASSYSTRAGLSYNEQFF. CDR3 coding DNA: TGTGCCAGCAGTTACTCGACTCGGGCGGGGCTCTCCTACAATGAGCAGTTCTTC.

The V gene is TRBV3-1 (or the pseudogene TRBV3-2), the J gene TRBJ2-7; TRBD2 matches at 7 bases. Germline V lookup: CDR1 LGHDT, CDR2 YNNKEL (reference sequence). This CDR3 is built from 16 residues. V lost 0 bases to trimming and J lost 0 bases; unmatched junction nucleotides: 5. Here the CDR3 reads CASSQDGVAGSYEQYF. For the CDR3, the DNA is TGTGCCAGCAGCCAAGATGGAGTAGCGGGCTCCTACGAGCAGTACTTC.

The count of this clone is one. The rearrangement joins TRBV15 to TRBJ2-2; 8 bases map to TRBD2. Germline CDR1 LNHNV, CDR2 YYDKDF (reference sequence). After removal of 4 bases from V and 5 bases from J, the junction contained 9 bases not matched to a gene. The length of the CDR3 is 16 residues. The CDR3 region has the DNA TGTGCCACCAGCACACGGGGGGGCGCGTGGACCGGGGAGCTGTTTTTT. Its translation: CATSTRGGAWTGELFF.

The rearrangement uses TRBV28 and TRBJ1-1, with D unclear. Germline loops: CDR1 MDHEN, CDR2 SYDVKM. V shed 4 bases and J shed 3 bases, with 12 bases lying between them. This CDR3 region has 14 residues. The chain's CDR3 is CASSSAEAYTEAFF. In DNA, the CDR3 is TGTGCCAGCAGTTCAGCGGAGGCGTACACTGAAGCTTTCTTT.

The rearrangement links TRBV2 to TRBJ1-3; 7 bases agree with TRBD1. CDR1 is SNHLY, CDR2 FYNNEI, per germline. This CDR3 comprises 16 residues. The V gene end was trimmed by 4 bases and the J gene end by 9 bases; junction bases not matched to a gene: 15. In DNA form, the CDR3 reads TGTGCCAGCAGTGGATACGGGGGCGGACGACAGGGCACCATATATTTT. Its translation: CASSGYGGGRQGTIYF.